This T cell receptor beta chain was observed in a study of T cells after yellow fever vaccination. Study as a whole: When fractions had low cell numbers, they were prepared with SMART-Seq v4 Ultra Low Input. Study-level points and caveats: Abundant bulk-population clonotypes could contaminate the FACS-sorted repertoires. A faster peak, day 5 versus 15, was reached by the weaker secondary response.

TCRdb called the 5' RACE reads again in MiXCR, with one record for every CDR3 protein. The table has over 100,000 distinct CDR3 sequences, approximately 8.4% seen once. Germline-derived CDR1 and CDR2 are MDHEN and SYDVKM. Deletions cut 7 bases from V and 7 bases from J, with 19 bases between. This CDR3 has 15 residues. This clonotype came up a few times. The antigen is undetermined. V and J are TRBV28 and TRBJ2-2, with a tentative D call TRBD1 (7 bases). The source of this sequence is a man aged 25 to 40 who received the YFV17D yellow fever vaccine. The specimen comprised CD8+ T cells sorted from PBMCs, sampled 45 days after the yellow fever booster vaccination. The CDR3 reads CASTLGGRTGGELFF. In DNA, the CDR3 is TGTGCCAGCACCCTAGGGGGGAGGACAGGCGGGGAGCTGTTTTTT.